The 27 T cell receptor beta chains below all came from one sample that was sequenced in a study of blood T cell repertoires in COVID-19. Method: immunoSEQ multiplex PCR; TCRdb's copy keeps in-frame clones and lacks some. The sample contains about 190,000 clones, about 88% of which appear only once. Material: peripheral blood. The receptor set was obtained from a man in his sixties or seventies with active or convalescent COVID-19.

The chain is built from TRBV19 and TRBJ2-2; 7 nucleotides agree with TRBD1. The V gene end was trimmed by 4 bases and the J gene end by 5 bases; junction bases not matched to a gene: 1. From germline, CDR1 is LNHDA and CDR2 SQIVND (reference sequence). The CDR3 is made up of 13 amino acids. The CDR3 loop is CASSTTGTGELFF. The CDR3 bases are TGTGCCAGTAGTACGACAGGGACCGGGGAGCTGTTTTTT.

Worth noting for this clone: The junction departs from germline at one end; a sequencing error may be responsible. V gene TRBV7-7 combines with J gene TRBJ2-5; TRBD2 matches at 8 bases. The CDR3 length is 14 residues. CDR1 SSHAT and CDR2 FNYEAQ come from the germline V gene (reference sequence). The CDR3: CASSPGLAGETQYF. CDR3 DNA: TGTGCTAGCAGCCCCGGGCTAGCGGGAGAGACCCAGTACTTC.

This chain connects TRBV27 to TRBJ2-4, with TRBD2 matching 7 bases. In germline, CDR1 is MNHEY, CDR2 SMNVEV (reference sequence). CDR3 length: 14 residues. Unmatched junction bases numbered 3, after V lost 4 bases and J lost 3 bases. The CDR3 reads CASSSSGIKNIQYF. Here the CDR3 DNA reads TGTGCCAGCAGTTCAAGCGGGATCAAAAACATTCAGTACTTC.

J is TRBJ1-4 and V is TRBV2, with D unresolved. The germline V and J ends were trimmed by 3 bases and 6 bases, with 11 bases remaining between them. There are 14 residues in the CDR3. Germline V gene lookup returns CDR1 SNHLY and CDR2 FYNNEI. The CDR3: CASSEVRTYEKLFF. In nucleotides, the CDR3 is TGTGCCAGCAGTGAGGTCAGAACCTATGAAAAACTGTTTTTT.

This chain joins TRBV10-3 and TRBJ2-7, with TRBD1 matching over 7 bases. Trimming took 7 bases from V and 0 from J; bases not matched to a gene: 3. Per the germline V gene, CDR1 is ENHRY and CDR2 is SYGVKD. The CDR3 runs 13 residues. CDR3 sequence reads: CAIKAGGSYEQYF. The CDR3 coding sequence is TGTGCCATCAAGGCAGGGGGCTCCTACGAGCAGTACTTC.

This clone was observed a few times. CDR3 amino acids: CASTRGDSNQPQHF. The CDR3 nucleotides are TGTGCCAGCACCCGGGGGGATAGCAATCAGCCCCAGCATTTT. J is TRBJ1-5 and V is TRBV7-9; TRBD1 is a possible D gene (5 bases). The CDR3 totals 14 residues. The V end lost 7 bases, the J end lost 0 bases, and 10 bases lay between the germline ends. Per germline, CDR1 SEHNR and CDR2 FQNEAQ (reference sequence).

The chain employs TRBV28 and TRBJ1-5; D possibly corresponds to TRBD1 (5 bases). V was clipped by 3 bases and J by 1 base, with 10 bases between them. There are 15 residues in the CDR3. The germline V gene has CDR1 MDHEN and CDR2 SYDVKM. The CDR3 coding sequence is TGTGCCAGCAGTTTGGGGCAGGCCAGCAATCAGCCCCAGCATTTT. Encoded protein: CASSLGQASNQPQHF.

This clone has only a few counts. The chain combines TRBV4-3 with TRBJ1-2, with D possibly being TRBD1 (5 bases). Trimming took off 2 bases at V and 3 bases at J, with 16 bases between the two ends. This CDR3 region has 16 residues. Germline V gives CDR1 LGHNA, CDR2 YSLEER. This CDR3 is CASSQSGGNTYYGYTF. The CDR3, as DNA: TGCGCCAGCAGCCAATCCGGGGGGAATACTTACTATGGCTACACCTTC.

The V gene is TRBV11-2, the J gene TRBJ2-2; D is possibly TRBD2 (6 bases). Germline CDR1 reads SGHAT; CDR2 reads FQNNGV. V lost 5 bases, J lost 1 base, and 17 bases lay in between. The CDR3 is made up of 17 amino acids. The CDR3 loop reads CASSISLAGLNTGELFF. CDR3 in DNA: TGTGCCAGCAGCATATCCCTCGCGGGACTGAACACCGGGGAGCTGTTTTTT.

This clone came up a few times. The rearrangement links TRBV18 to TRBJ2-1; 11 nucleotides agree with TRBD2. The J segment lost 6 bases and the V segment lost 3 bases, leaving 4 bases of the junction unmatched. Germline lookup yields CDR1 KGHSH and CDR2 LQKENI. The CDR3 totals 15 residues. DNA for the CDR3: TGTGCCAGCTCACCCACTAGCGGGAGTATCAATGAGCAGTTCTTC. It encodes CASSPTSGSINEQFF.

The J gene is TRBJ2-7, the V gene TRBV3-1 (or the pseudogene TRBV3-2); D perhaps matches TRBD2 (5 bases). The V gene's germline CDR1 is LGHDT and CDR2 YNNKEL (reference sequence). Trimming removed 1 base from V and 0 bases from J, with 10 bases in between. CDR3 length: 15 residues. CDR3 sequence: CASSQGERNSYEQYF. CDR3 coding DNA: TGTGCCAGCAGCCAAGGGGAGCGGAACTCCTACGAGCAGTACTTC.

This chain joins TRBV29-1 and TRBJ2-4; D perhaps matches TRBD2 (6 bases). V dropped 6 bases and J dropped 0 bases, with 12 bases sitting between them. The CDR3 runs 14 residues. Germline-derived CDR1 and CDR2 are SQVTM and ANQGSEA. The CDR3 nucleotides are TGCAGCGTCAAGACTAGATTAGCCAAAAACATTCAGTACTTC. Translating gives CSVKTRLAKNIQYF. The variable domain in full, with the rest retrieved from reference TRBV29-1 and TRBJ2-4, is SAVISQKPSRDICQRGTSLTIQCQVDSQVTMMFWYRQQPGQSLTLIATANQGSEATYESGFVIDKFPISRPNLTFSTLTVSNMSPEDSSIYLCSVKTRLAKNIQYFGAGTRLSVL.

The rearrangement joins TRBV5-6 to TRBJ2-3; 9 bases map to TRBD2. Germline-derived CDR1 and CDR2 are SGHDT and YYEEEE. Trimming at V came to 0 bases and at J to 1 base, leaving 3 bases not matched to a gene. The CDR3 contains 16 residues. The CDR3 DNA sequence: TGTGCCAGCAGCTTGGTTTTAGCGGGGGGCACAGATACGCAGTATTTT. It codes for CASSLVLAGGTDTQYF.

This clone was observed once. This chain links TRBV2 with TRBJ2-2; perhaps TRBD1 as D (5 bases). The germline V gene has CDR1 SNHLY and CDR2 FYNNEI. The CDR3 spans 16 residues. The ends were cut back, 1 base at V and 0 bases at J, with 9 bases in the middle. The CDR3 sequence is CASSEVGATNTGELFF. The CDR3, as DNA: TGTGCCAGCAGTGAAGTAGGGGCGACGAACACCGGGGAGCTGTTTTTT.

V and J are TRBV5-1 and TRBJ1-1, with D possibly matching TRBD1 (6 bases). Trimming took 0 bases from V and 3 from J, leaving 9 bases between them. This CDR3 region has 14 residues. In germline, CDR1 is SGHRS, CDR2 YFSETQ. The CDR3 spells CASSLDRADTEAFF. CDR3 nucleotides: TGCGCCAGCAGCTTGGACAGGGCTGACACTGAAGCTTTCTTT.

V is TRBV27 and J is TRBJ2-1; TRBD2 aligns across 12 bases. This CDR3 region has 17 residues. Germline V gene data show CDR1 as MNHEY and CDR2 as SMNVEV (reference sequence). The J segment lost 0 bases and the V segment lost 3 bases, leaving 3 bases of the junction unmatched. The CDR3 loop reads CASSFLAGGPSYNEQFF. The CDR3 DNA reads TGTGCCAGCAGTTTTCTAGCGGGGGGGCCCTCCTACAATGAGCAGTTCTTC.

The V and J genes are TRBV6-5 and TRBJ1-6; TRBD1 matches 8 bases. J gave up 6 bases and V 6 bases, and 7 bases lay outside the gene matches. This CDR3 is built from 15 residues. Germline CDR1 reads MNHEY; CDR2 reads SVGAGI. The CDR3 reads CASSPGGRGNSPLHF. CDR3 in DNA: TGTGCCAGCAGCCCAGGGGGCAGGGGTAATTCACCCCTCCACTTT.

This clone was observed a few times. The rearrangement links TRBV7-8 to TRBJ1-5; tentative D call: TRBD1 (5 bases). This CDR3 comprises 17 residues. Germline lookup yields CDR1 SGHVS and CDR2 FQNEAQ. V was cut by 6 bases and J by 0 bases, with 18 bases left in between. The CDR3 loop reads CASSGTGRWNSNQPQHF. DNA of the CDR3: TGTGCCAGCAGTGGGACTGGAAGGTGGAATAGCAATCAGCCCCAGCATTTT.

The rearrangement uses TRBV7-2 and TRBJ2-5; 15 nucleotides align to TRBD2. Germline V lookup: CDR1 SGHTA, CDR2 FQGNSA. Losses at the gene ends were 5 bases for V and 5 bases for J; bases not matched to a gene: 6. This CDR3 is built from 16 residues. The CDR3 coding sequence is TGTGCCAGCAGCCCGGGACTAGCGGGAGGATTGGAGACCCAGTACTTC. This translates into CASSPGLAGGLETQYF.

The J gene is TRBJ2-7, the V gene TRBV12-3 or TRBV12-4; D call uncertain. The germline V and J ends were trimmed by 1 base and 8 bases, with 9 bases remaining between them. The CDR3 runs 12 residues. The CDR3 coding sequence is TGTGCCAGCAGTTTAGGACACCGCAAGCAGTACTTC. Translation: CASSLGHRKQYF.

The rearrangement joins TRBV7-8 to TRBJ2-2, with a tentative D call TRBD1 (6 bases). CDR3 size: 16 residues. The germline V gene has CDR1 SGHVS and CDR2 FQNEAQ. Trimming removed 0 bases at V and 4 bases at J, with 12 bases between. The CDR3 sequence: CASSLAAGAGTGELFF. CDR3 DNA sequence: TGTGCCAGCAGCTTAGCGGCAGGGGCGGGCACCGGGGAGCTGTTTTTT.

This rearrangement joins TRBV6-1 to TRBJ1-2, with TRBD1 matching 7 bases. J gave up 5 bases and V 2 bases, and 11 bases lay outside the gene matches. This CDR3 contains 16 residues. Per the germline V gene, CDR1 is MNHNS and CDR2 is SASEGT. CDR3 sequence: CASSELGVTGRYGYTF. CDR3 coding DNA: TGTGCCAGCAGTGAACTCGGGGTGACAGGGAGATATGGCTACACCTTC.

The rearrangement joins TRBV10-3 to TRBJ2-7, with 8 positions matching TRBD1. The CDR3 is 13 residues long. The germline CDR1 and CDR2 sequences are ENHRY and SYGVKD. Trimming removed 6 bases from V and 5 bases from J; junction bases left unmatched: 6. CDR3 sequence: CAISRTGRDEQYF. For the CDR3, the DNA is TGTGCCATCAGCCGGACAGGGAGAGACGAGCAGTACTTC.

V gene TRBV16 combines with J gene TRBJ2-7, with 11 bases identical to TRBD2. With V trimmed by 0 bases and J by 4 bases, 5 bases remained unmatched. Germline-derived CDR1 and CDR2 are KGHSY and FQNENV. The CDR3 spans 16 residues. CDR3 coding DNA: TGTGCCAGCAGCCAATCTTTAACTAGCGGGAGATACGAGCAGTACTTC. Its translation: CASSQSLTSGRYEQYF.

In its sample, this clone was seen once. The chain recombines TRBV27 with TRBJ1-2, with D possibly being TRBD1 (6 bases). CDR1 is MNHEY and CDR2 is SMNVEV in the germline V gene (reference sequence). With 4 bases removed from V and 3 bases from J, the gap between germline ends came to 12 bases. The CDR3 consists of 14 residues. CDR3 region: CASSSTGSDYGYTF. Written as DNA, the CDR3 is TGTGCCAGCAGTTCGACAGGTTCTGACTATGGCTACACCTTC.

This chain joins TRBV5-1 and TRBJ2-3, with D tentatively TRBD1 (6 bases). The CDR3 is 18 residues long. In germline, CDR1 is SGHRS, CDR2 YFSETQ. The V and J ends lost 2 bases and 2 bases respectively, with 21 bases between them. Written as DNA, the CDR3 is TGCGCCAGCAGCTTCATTGTCCCCTCCCGGGACAACACAGATACGCAGTATTTT. Its translation is CASSFIVPSRDNTDTQYF.

This chain connects TRBV3-1 (or the pseudogene TRBV3-2) to TRBJ1-6, with a possible D match to TRBD1 (5 bases). Trimming stripped 4 bases from V and 7 bases from J, with 14 bases between. The CDR3 loop spans 15 amino acids. Germline V gives CDR1 LGHDT, CDR2 YNNKEL (reference sequence). The CDR3 region has the DNA TGTGCCAGCAGCCGACAGACGGGGGGAAATTCACCCCTCCACTTT. It specifies CASSRQTGGNSPLHF.